Detailed here is one T cell receptor (beta chain). The record originates from a study of shared clonotypes between healthy human individuals. CDR1 SGHRS and CDR2 YFSETQ come from the germline V gene. This CDR3 is built from 14 residues. The V gene end was trimmed by 4 bases and the J gene end by 6 bases; junction bases not matched to a gene: 7. Genomic DNA of every subset was divided equally among multiple immunoSEQ plates. Repertoires were generated with immunoSEQ multiplex PCR, while TCRdb's copy carries only in-frame clones and drops some. The table lists 1.4 million or so clones, approximately 98.5% of them singletons.

The clonotype comes from a man younger than 40 in good health. The chain employs TRBV5-1 and TRBJ2-5; TRBD1 matches 9 bases. Sequencing was carried out using naive CD4+ T cells sorted from blood. The sample's subset: CD45RA+ positively selected. CDR3 bases: TGCGCCAGCAGCCACGGGACAGGGTGGAAGACCCAGTACTTC. It translates to CASSHGTGWKTQYF.